These 32 T cell receptor beta chains were sequenced from one sample in a study of T cells after yellow fever vaccination. MiXCR, applied by TCRdb to the 5' RACE reads, yields one record per CDR3 protein. This sample has 400,000 to 450,000 distinct CDR3 sequences, with 18% found just once. The sample consisted of PBMCs, taken before the yellow fever booster vaccination. The origin of the receptors is a man in his late teens or twenties who received the YFV17D yellow fever vaccine.

This clonotype was recorded a few times. The rearrangement links TRBV20-1 to TRBJ2-7; D ambiguous. The germline V and J ends were trimmed by 6 bases and 2 bases, with 14 bases remaining between them. CDR1 is DFQATT, CDR2 SNEGSKA, per germline (reference sequence). The CDR3 spans 13 residues. The CDR3 DNA follows: TGCAGTGCAAGTGACGGCGGTACCTACGAGCAGTACTTC. It specifies CSASDGGTYEQYF.

CDR3 sequence reads: CASSLQAYGGETQYF. CDR3 nucleotide sequence: TGTGCCAGCAGCTTACAGGCTTACGGGGGGGAGACCCAGTACTTC. V and J are TRBV7-6 and TRBJ2-5; 7 positions agree with TRBD2. Germline V gene sequence: CDR1 SGHVS, CDR2 FNYEAQ. There are 15 residues in the CDR3. The V segment lost 2 bases and the J segment 5 bases; nucleotides outside the gene matches: 8.

This clonotype was seen a few times. V usage is TRBV9 and J usage is TRBJ1-1; weak D call: TRBD1 (5 bases). The CDR3 runs to 12 residues. Germline V gene sequence: CDR1 SGDLS, CDR2 YYNGEE. The V end lost 3 bases, the J end lost 3 bases, and 6 bases lay between the germline ends. The DNA for the CDR3 is TGTGCCAGCAGCGGCAGGGACACTGAAGCTTTCTTT. This sequence encodes CASSGRDTEAFF.

The chain recombines TRBV12-3 or TRBV12-4 with TRBJ2-5; no clear D. The CDR3 has 15 residues. Trimming shortened V by 2 bases and J by 2 bases, and 12 bases separated the two germline ends. CDR3 in amino acids: CASSLIPGWQETQYF. The CDR3 DNA sequence: TGTGCCAGCAGTTTAATCCCCGGGTGGCAAGAGACCCAGTACTTC.

The chain recombines TRBV12-3 or TRBV12-4 with TRBJ2-1, with 8 nucleotides matching TRBD1. Trimming removed 2 bases from V and 9 bases from J; junction bases left unmatched: 9. The CDR3 has 15 residues. The CDR3 sequence: CASSLRQGMGPEQFF. CDR3 bases: TGTGCCAGCAGTTTAAGACAGGGGATGGGACCTGAGCAGTTCTTC.

This clonotype was seen more than once but under ten times. The rearrangement links TRBV20-1 to TRBJ1-2, with D perhaps TRBD1 (5 bases). Deletions cut 3 bases from V and 5 bases from J, with 13 bases between. Germline CDR1 and CDR2: DFQATT and SNEGSKA (reference sequence). The CDR3 totals 13 residues. The CDR3 loop is CSASTSRVYGYTF. In nucleotides, the CDR3 is TGCAGTGCTAGTACGTCCAGGGTATATGGCTACACCTTC.

The chain carries TRBV9 and TRBJ2-4, with D hard to call. The germline V gene has CDR1 SGDLS and CDR2 YYNGEE. This CDR3 is built from 13 residues. V shed 3 bases and J shed 2 bases, with 6 bases lying between them. The CDR3 loop reads CASSGLSKNIQYF. CDR3 bases: TGTGCCAGCAGCGGCTTATCCAAAAACATTCAGTACTTC.

The genes are TRBV7-9 and TRBJ1-2, with 9 bases that match TRBD1. The germline gives CDR1 SEHNR, CDR2 FQNEAQ (reference sequence). This CDR3 has 14 residues. Trimming at V came to 5 bases and at J to 7 bases, leaving 8 bases not matched to a gene. CDR3 nucleotides: TGTGCCAGCAGCCTGCTTGTGACAGGGGGTGGCTACACCTTC. Amino acids: CASSLLVTGGGYTF.

The J gene is TRBJ1-1, the V gene TRBV18, with a possible D match to TRBD1 (5 bases). Trimming took off 3 bases at V and 8 bases at J, with 10 bases between the two ends. The V gene's germline CDR1 is KGHSH and CDR2 LQKENI. CDR3 length: 12 amino acids. In nucleotides, the CDR3 is TGTGCCAGCTCACCCCAGGGTCTCGAAGCTTTCTTT. As protein: CASSPQGLEAFF.

The rearrangement links TRBV4-2 to TRBJ2-5, with D uncertain. In germline, CDR1 is LGHNA, CDR2 YNFKEQ. The CDR3 contains 13 residues. Between the trimmed V and J ends, which lost 3 bases and 5 bases, there was a span of 10 bases. CDR3 amino acids: CASSQLVRETQYF. The DNA of the CDR3 is TGTGCCAGCAGCCAGCTAGTTCGTGAGACCCAGTACTTC.

This clonotype was observed a few times. V gene TRBV12-3 or TRBV12-4 combines with J gene TRBJ2-2, with D uncertain. The CDR3 spans 12 residues. V was trimmed by 6 bases and J by 6 bases, leaving 8 bases between them. Here the CDR3 DNA reads TGTGCCAGCAGCTCCTCCCCCGGGGAGCTGTTTTTT. As protein: CASSSSPGELFF.

This clonotype has only a few counts. The V gene is TRBV20-1, the J gene TRBJ1-6; 8 positions agree with TRBD1. Trimming took 4 bases from V and 7 from J; bases not matched to a gene: 9. CDR3 length equals 15 residues. The V gene's germline CDR1 is DFQATT and CDR2 SNEGSKA (reference sequence). The CDR3 DNA reads as TGCAGTGCTATCACACCGACAGGGGCAAATTCACCCCTCCACTTT. Translating gives CSAITPTGANSPLHF.

This clonotype has just a few counts. The CDR3 here is CASSSRGITDTQYF. CDR3 nucleotides: TGTGCCAGCAGTTCGCGGGGGATCACAGATACGCAGTATTTT. The rearrangement uses TRBV6-2 or TRBV6-3 and TRBJ2-3; 7 bases are a match to TRBD2. This CDR3 region has 14 residues. V shed 4 bases, J shed 2 bases, and the junction held 3 bases outside the gene matches. CDR1 MNHEY and CDR2 SVGEGT come from the germline V gene.

The chain uses TRBV27 and TRBJ2-7, with D perhaps matching TRBD2 (6 bases). With 6 bases removed from V and 7 bases from J, the gap between germline ends came to 13 bases. The germline V gene has CDR1 MNHEY and CDR2 SMNVEV (reference sequence). This CDR3 region has 12 residues. CDR3 sequence: CASRRLGGEQYV. Written as DNA, the CDR3 is TGTGCCAGCAGGAGATTGGGAGGAGAGCAGTACGTC.

V is TRBV25-1 and J is TRBJ2-6; D is possibly TRBD1 (5 bases). Germline lookup yields CDR1 MGHDK and CDR2 SYGVNS. The CDR3 is made up of 16 amino acids. The ends were cut back, 5 bases at V and 0 bases at J, with 11 bases in the middle. The CDR3 protein is CASSSQVHSGANVLTF. Written as DNA, the CDR3 is TGTGCCAGCAGTTCACAGGTACACTCTGGGGCCAACGTCCTGACTTTC.

This clonotype was picked up many times. The rearrangement joins TRBV10-3 to TRBJ1-5; D gene uncertain. The germline V and J ends were trimmed by 11 bases and 3 bases, with 14 bases remaining between them. The germline CDR1 and CDR2 sequences are ENHRY and SYGVKD. CDR3 size: 13 residues. The CDR3 loop is CAAGGRNNQPQHF. DNA for the CDR3: TGTGCCGCCGGAGGGAGAAACAATCAGCCCCAGCATTTT.

The chain has TRBV6-5 and TRBJ2-7, with 10 bases fitting TRBD1. The CDR3 totals 13 residues. Germline trimming cut 4 bases from V and 5 bases from J; bases unmatched to any gene: 2. The germline V gene has CDR1 MNHEY and CDR2 SVGAGI. This CDR3 reads CASSSGQGNEQYV. In nucleotides, the CDR3 is TGTGCCAGCAGTTCGGGACAGGGGAACGAGCAGTACGTC.

The V gene is TRBV28, the J gene TRBJ2-2; 10 nucleotides agree with TRBD1. This CDR3 has 15 amino acids. V trimming: 8 bases; J trimming: 5 bases; junction bases outside the gene matches: 8. The germline CDR1 and CDR2 sequences are MDHEN and SYDVKM. The DNA for the CDR3 is TGTGCCAGCTGTAAGGACAGGGGGAGGACCGGGGAGCTGTTTTTT. This codes for CASCKDRGRTGELFF.

The V call is TRBV20-1, the J call TRBJ2-1, with 11 nucleotides matching TRBD2. Looked up from germline, CDR1 is DFQATT and CDR2 is SNEGSKA (reference sequence). This CDR3 has 15 residues. The J segment lost 4 bases and the V segment lost 6 bases, leaving 8 bases of the junction unmatched. This CDR3 is CSALNLAGGYNEQFF. Written as DNA, the CDR3 is TGCAGTGCCCTCAACTTAGCGGGGGGGTACAATGAGCAGTTCTTC.

In this sample, this clonotype turned up many times. The J gene is TRBJ2-5, the V gene TRBV12-3 or TRBV12-4, with TRBD1 as a possible D gene (5 bases). CDR3 length: 14 amino acids. V was pared by 2 bases and J by 3 bases, with 10 bases between. In DNA form, the CDR3 reads TGTGCCAGCAGTTTACTTCCACAGGAAGAGACCCAGTACTTC. It specifies CASSLLPQEETQYF.

A note on this clonotype: A much larger clonotype is one base distant, so this may be a read error. The genes are TRBV18 and TRBJ2-6; D may be TRBD1 or TRBD2 (5 bases each). The germline V gene encodes CDR1 KGHSH and CDR2 LQKENI. Trimming took off 0 bases at V and 0 bases at J, with 6 bases between the two ends. The CDR3 is 16 amino acids. In DNA form, the CDR3 reads TGTGCCAGCTCACCACCGAGGGGCTCTGGGGCCAACGTCCTGACTTTC. This sequence encodes CASSPPRGSGANVLTF.

The chain combines TRBV25-1 with TRBJ2-1; D is unresolved. The CDR3 loop spans 15 amino acids. Germline V gives CDR1 MGHDK, CDR2 SYGVNS. Trimming removed 3 bases at V and 0 bases at J, with 9 bases between. DNA of the CDR3: TGTGCCAGCAGTGAGGGCCAGCGCTCCTACAATGAGCAGTTCTTC. This gives the protein CASSEGQRSYNEQFF.

J is TRBJ2-7 and V is TRBV5-1, with a weak D call TRBD1 (6 bases). CDR3 length equals 13 residues. The germline gives CDR1 SGHRS, CDR2 YFSETQ. The ends were cut back, 6 bases at V and 0 bases at J, with 10 bases in the middle. The CDR3 coding sequence is TGCGCCAGCAACAGGGACAACTCCTACGAGCAGTACTTC. It is translated as CASNRDNSYEQYF.

The chain employs TRBV21-1 and TRBJ2-7; TRBD1 is the table's D call, not checked against the DNA. TRBV21-1 is tagged as a pseudogene. This CDR3 spans 15 amino acids. For the CDR3, the DNA is TGTGCCAGCAGCAACCTACAGGGGAAGGGAGACGAGCAGTACGTC. Translation gives CASSNLQGKGDEQYV.

In its sample, this clonotype was seen many times. The chain employs TRBV7-6 and TRBJ2-3; D gene ambiguous. CDR1 SGHVS and CDR2 FNYEAQ come from the germline V gene. The length of the CDR3 is 15 residues. Deletions cut 6 bases from V and 2 bases from J, with 15 bases between. The CDR3 loop reads CASSRAGATTDTQYF. As DNA, the CDR3 is TGTGCCAGCAGTCGGGCCGGAGCTACCACAGATACGCAGTATTTT.

This clonotype was recorded a few times. The chain has TRBV20-1 and TRBJ2-1, with TRBD2 identical over 9 bases. CDR3 length equals 14 residues. Germline CDR1 and CDR2: DFQATT and SNEGSKA (reference sequence). After removal of 4 bases from V and 6 bases from J, the junction contained 7 bases not matched to a gene. The CDR3 sequence: CSAIRTSASNEQFF. The DNA for the CDR3 is TGCAGTGCTATCCGGACTAGCGCCTCCAATGAGCAGTTCTTC.

This clonotype came up a few times. The chain links TRBV9 to TRBJ2-3; D might be TRBD2 (6 bases). The CDR3 is made up of 18 amino acids. CDR1 SGDLS and CDR2 YYNGEE come from the germline V gene. V dropped 0 bases and J dropped 3 bases, with 20 bases sitting between them. CDR3 residues: CASSVGPGGGDRTDTQYF. CDR3 DNA sequence: TGTGCCAGCAGCGTAGGTCCAGGTGGCGGGGATCGGACAGATACGCAGTATTTT.

CDR3: CAISEIRIDPQHF. The CDR3 nucleotides read TGTGCCATCAGTGAAATCCGGATCGATCCCCAGCATTTT. V is TRBV10-3 and J is TRBJ1-5; D gene uncertain. The CDR3 runs 13 residues. CDR1 is ENHRY and CDR2 is SYGVKD in the germline V gene. Trimming shortened V by 3 bases and J by 10 bases, and 13 bases separated the two germline ends.

The rearrangement links TRBV28 to TRBJ1-2; tentative D call: TRBD1 (6 bases). The CDR3 has 12 residues. Germline CDR1 MDHEN, CDR2 SYDVKM. Trimming removed 5 bases at V and 7 bases at J, with 11 bases between. The CDR3 here is CASSQGWSGYTF. As DNA, the CDR3 is TGTGCCAGCAGTCAGGGGTGGAGTGGCTACACCTTC.

The rearrangement uses TRBV5-1 and TRBJ2-5; D is unclear. The germline V and J ends were trimmed by 4 bases and 0 bases, with 13 bases remaining between them. The germline V gene encodes CDR1 SGHRS and CDR2 YFSETQ. CDR3 length equals 15 residues. The CDR3 DNA follows: TGCGCCAGCAGCCCCCCCTCAAGGCACCAAGAGACCCAGTACTTC. It yields the protein CASSPPSRHQETQYF.

The rearrangement links TRBV10-1 to TRBJ1-1, with D tentatively TRBD1 (6 bases). Germline V gives CDR1 WNHNN, CDR2 SYGVQD (reference sequence). Trimming took 4 bases from V and 4 from J, leaving 16 bases between them. This CDR3 contains 15 residues. The CDR3 here is CASSAIQGARTEAFF. In nucleotides, the CDR3 is TGCGCCAGCAGTGCCATACAGGGCGCGCGCACTGAAGCTTTCTTT.

A few counts support this clonotype. The chain is built from TRBV18 and TRBJ2-2; the D call may be TRBD1 or TRBD2 (5 bases each). From germline, CDR1 is KGHSH and CDR2 LQKENI. The CDR3 is 16 residues long. Trimming left V 1 base short and J 0 bases short, with 9 bases between. The CDR3 region is CASSPRGTSNTGELFF. The CDR3 DNA is TGTGCCAGCTCACCACGGGGGACGTCGAACACCGGGGAGCTGTTTTTT.